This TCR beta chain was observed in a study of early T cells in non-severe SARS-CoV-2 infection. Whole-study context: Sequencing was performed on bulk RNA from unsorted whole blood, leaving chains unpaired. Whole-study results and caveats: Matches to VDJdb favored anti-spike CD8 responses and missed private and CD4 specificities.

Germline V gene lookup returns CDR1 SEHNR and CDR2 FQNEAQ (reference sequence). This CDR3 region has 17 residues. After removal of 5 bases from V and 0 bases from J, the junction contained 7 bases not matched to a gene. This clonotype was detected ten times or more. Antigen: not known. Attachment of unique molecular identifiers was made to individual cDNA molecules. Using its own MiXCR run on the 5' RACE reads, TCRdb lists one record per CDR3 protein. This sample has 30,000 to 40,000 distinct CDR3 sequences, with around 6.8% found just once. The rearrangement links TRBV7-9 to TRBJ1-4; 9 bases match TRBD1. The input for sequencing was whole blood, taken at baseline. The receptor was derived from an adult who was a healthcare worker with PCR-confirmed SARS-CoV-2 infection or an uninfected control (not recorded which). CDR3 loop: CASSPGQGLSTNEKLFF. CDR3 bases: TGTGCCAGCAGCCCGGGACAGGGTTTATCAACTAATGAAAAACTGTTTTTT.